The clone carrying this T cell receptor (beta chain) was detected once. From germline, CDR1 is SNHLY and CDR2 FYNNEI. With 5 bases clipped from V and 2 bases from J, the junction kept 14 bases outside the gene matches. The length of the CDR3 is 19 residues. The sample comes from a study of technical replicates of blood from a handful of donors. Measured with immunoSEQ multiplex PCR; TCRdb has only the in-frame clones, and not every one. The data show tens of thousands of clones, around 96% seen once. Sequenced: T cells isolated from PBMCs. The TCR originated in a human donor in good health. The rearrangement links TRBV2 to TRBJ2-7; TRBD2 matches 14 bases. CDR3 sequence: CASSRLIGTSGGSAYEQYF. The CDR3 region has the DNA TGTGCCAGCAGTCGACTAATCGGGACTAGCGGGGGCTCTGCCTACGAGCAGTACTTC.